The clone carrying this TCR beta chain was recorded at least ten times. Its target is unknown. Time point given: sample taken at primary tumor resection. This specimen belongs to a study of spatial heterogeneity in lung cancer. About the study: Consistently, beta-chain sequences turned up in larger numbers than alpha-chain sequences did.

Study-wide findings and caveats: The counts of expanded TCRs, ubiquitous and regional, tracked ubiquitous and regional nonsynonymous mutations, respectively. For expanded intratumoral alpha and beta TCRs, counts tracked tumor mutation counts.

TCRdb ran MiXCR on the 5' RACE reads and lists one entry per CDR3 protein. There are around 13,000 distinct CDR3 sequences in the sample; roughly 6.6% occur only once, and around 3.6% lies in the top ten. V shed 1 base and J shed 4 bases, with 16 bases lying between them. Germline CDR1 is KGHSH and CDR2 is LQKENI. CDR3 size: 16 residues. The TCR was taken from a female donor with early-stage non-small cell lung cancer. The sequencing here drew on lung tumor tissue, taken at surgery. V and J are TRBV18 and TRBJ1-2; D uncertain. CDR3 protein: CASSPLQDAVSYGYTF. The CDR3 DNA reads TGTGCCAGCTCACCACTCCAGGATGCCGTATCCTATGGCTACACCTTC.